Shown below are 22 T cell receptor beta chains from a single sample sequenced in a study of vaccination effects on CD4 cells after COVID-19. No antigen is known for these receptors. Some clones are missing from TCRdb's copy, which holds only in-frame ones; the method was immunoSEQ multiplex PCR. The sample has 55,000 to 80,000 clones, about 65% seen once. Viral peptide pools were used in the ViraFEST assay to expand antigen-specific CD4+ T cells, and sequencing came afterward. Cultured cells yielded isolated CD4+ T cells after less than 11 days. The vaccine recipients had no prior SARS-CoV-2 infection, with negative nucleocapsid antibodies. This specimen consisted of CD4+ T cells from PBMCs cultured with HCoV-OC43 spike peptides, obtained before COVID-19 vaccination. The subset is: HCoV-OC43 spike overlapping peptide pool stimulation. The receptors come from a human donor who received a COVID-19 vaccine.

V and J are TRBV5-1 and TRBJ2-3; TRBD2 agrees at 7 bases. Looked up from germline, CDR1 is SGHRS and CDR2 is YFSETQ. The CDR3 is 13 amino acids. V shed 4 bases, J shed 6 bases, and the junction held 5 bases outside the gene matches. The CDR3 nucleotides read TGCGCCAGCAGCAAATCCGGGGGGGATACGCAGTATTTT. Its translation is CASSKSGGDTQYF.

The chain joins TRBV5-8 to TRBJ2-1; TRBD2 agrees at 8 bases. Losses at the gene ends were 4 bases for V and 4 bases for J; bases not matched to a gene: 7. CDR3 length equals 15 residues. Germline V gene data show CDR1 as SGHTS and CDR2 as YDEGEE. DNA of the CDR3: TGTGCCAGCAGCCGTGGGACTAGGGGATACAATGAGCAGTTCTTC. Its protein product is CASSRGTRGYNEQFF.

The rearrangement joins TRBV18 to TRBJ1-4, with 8 bases that match TRBD1. V gave up 6 bases and J gave up 2 bases; unmatched junction bases: 5. Germline V lookup: CDR1 KGHSH, CDR2 LQKENI. There are 15 residues in the CDR3. The CDR3 reads CASSLTGVTNEKLFF. CDR3 bases: TGTGCCAGCTCGTTGACAGGGGTGACTAATGAAAAACTGTTTTTT.

This chain links TRBV9 with TRBJ2-1; TRBD1 matches at 7 bases. The CDR3 extends over 16 amino acids. CDR1 is SGDLS, CDR2 YYNGEE, per germline. V lost 0 bases and J lost 7; bases outside the gene matches: 10. Here the CDR3 DNA reads TGTGCCAGCAGCGTAGGCGGGCGGCAGGGGGAGAATGAGCAGTTCTTC. It translates to CASSVGGRQGENEQFF.

V gene TRBV5-6 combines with J gene TRBJ2-1; TRBD1 might be the D (5 bases). The germline V and J ends were trimmed by 4 bases and 10 bases, with 18 bases remaining between them. From germline, CDR1 is SGHDT and CDR2 YYEEEE. There are 14 residues in the CDR3. This CDR3 is CASSGETAQREQFF. The DNA of the CDR3 is TGTGCCAGCAGCGGAGAGACAGCCCAAAGGGAGCAGTTCTTC.

The chain joins TRBV12-3 or TRBV12-4 to TRBJ1-1; a weak D match, TRBD1 (5 bases). CDR3 length: 13 residues. Trimming removed 6 bases from V and 8 bases from J, with 16 bases in between. CDR3 in amino acids: CASSANGGGEAFF. As DNA, the CDR3 is TGTGCCAGCAGCGCCAACGGCGGGGGGGAAGCTTTCTTT.

This clone showed up just a few times. The CDR3 region has the DNA TGTGCCAGCAGCTTAGGGCGGGACAGCCGGTATCCCCTCCACTTT. Its protein product is CASSLGRDSRYPLHF. The V gene is TRBV11-2, the J gene TRBJ1-6, with 7 bases matching TRBD1. With V trimmed by 1 base and J by 13 bases, 10 bases remained unmatched. The CDR3 is 15 amino acids. Germline V gene data show CDR1 as SGHAT and CDR2 as FQNNGV.

The gene calls are TRBV2 and TRBJ1-5; the D is unclear. Germline CDR1 SNHLY, CDR2 FYNNEI. The length of the CDR3 is 13 residues. Trimming shortened V by 8 bases and J by 7 bases, and 15 bases separated the two germline ends. CDR3 amino acids: CASRGETVQPQHF. The CDR3 DNA follows: TGTGCCAGCCGAGGAGAAACGGTACAGCCCCAGCATTTT.

In nucleotides, the CDR3 is TGTGCCAGCTCACCACGGTCAGCGTCCTACAATGAGCAGTTCTTC. Amino acids: CASSPRSASYNEQFF. The V and J genes are TRBV18 and TRBJ2-1; D is unresolved. The CDR3 contains 15 residues. Germline V gives CDR1 KGHSH, CDR2 LQKENI. V was trimmed by 1 base and J by 1 base, leaving 8 bases between them.

The J gene is TRBJ2-2, the V gene TRBV28, with no clear D. This CDR3 region has 14 residues. Per the germline V gene, CDR1 is MDHEN and CDR2 is SYDVKM. The ends were cut back, 1 base at V and 1 base at J, with 4 bases in the middle. As DNA, the CDR3 is TGTGCCAGCAGTTTATTGCAGAACACCGGGGAGCTGTTTTTT. It translates to CASSLLQNTGELFF.

The chain is built from TRBV27 and TRBJ2-1; D not certain. CDR1 MNHEY and CDR2 SMNVEV come from the germline V gene (reference sequence). Trimming pared 10 bases from V and 4 bases from J, leaving 23 bases between. This CDR3 has 16 residues. The CDR3 DNA reads TGTGCCACCCGCCCCCACGATACTGAACCATACAATGAGCAGTTCTTC. Its translation is CATRPHDTEPYNEQFF.

This chain joins TRBV15 and TRBJ2-1; D is possibly TRBD1 (7 bases). The V and J ends lost 1 base and 7 bases respectively, with 11 bases between them. The CDR3 consists of 14 residues. Looked up from germline, CDR1 is LNHNV and CDR2 is YYDKDF (reference sequence). The CDR3 spells CATSRGQGGNEQFF. CDR3 in DNA: TGTGCCACCAGCAGAGGACAGGGAGGTAATGAGCAGTTCTTC. The full variable domain, with the rest looked up from reference TRBV15 and TRBJ2-1, is DAMVIQNPRYQVTQFGKPVTLSCSQTLNHNVMYWYQQKSSQAPKLLFHYYDKDFNNEADTPDNFQSRRPNTSFCFLDIRSPGLGDTAMYLCATSRGQGGNEQFFGPGTRLTVL.

This clone has only a few counts. The genes are TRBV18 and TRBJ1-1, with D hard to call. The germline gives CDR1 KGHSH, CDR2 LQKENI. With 3 bases removed from V and 1 base from J, the gap between germline ends came to 9 bases. CDR3 length: 14 amino acids. The CDR3 DNA reads as TGTGCCAGCTCACCCGAGACGGCGAACACTGAAGCTTTCTTT. Its protein is CASSPETANTEAFF.

This chain connects TRBV5-1 to TRBJ2-3; the D call may be TRBD1 or TRBD2 (5 bases each). The V end lost 2 bases, the J end lost 5 bases, and 12 bases lay between the germline ends. CDR3 length equals 14 residues. The germline V gene encodes CDR1 SGHRS and CDR2 YFSETQ. The CDR3 region is CASSFDGAVDTQYF. CDR3 bases: TGCGCCAGCAGCTTTGACGGGGCGGTAGATACGCAGTATTTT.

The chain joins TRBV5-4 to TRBJ2-5; D uncertain. V was trimmed by 4 bases and J by 3 bases, leaving 13 bases between them. Germline CDR1 SGHNT, CDR2 YYREEE (reference sequence). The CDR3 is 14 amino acids. As DNA, the CDR3 is TGTGCCAGCAGCCGCGAGGCCGGAAAAGAGACCCAGTACTTC. It translates to CASSREAGKETQYF.

The chain links TRBV5-1 to TRBJ1-3; 7 bases are shared with TRBD1. Trimming removed 4 bases from V and 0 bases from J; junction bases left unmatched: 7. The CDR3 runs to 16 residues. The germline gives CDR1 SGHRS, CDR2 YFSETQ. CDR3 coding DNA: TGCGCCAGCAGCCTGGGACAGCCGATCTCTGGAAACACCATATATTTT. Amino acids: CASSLGQPISGNTIYF.

The rearrangement uses TRBV6-2 or TRBV6-3 and TRBJ1-1; perhaps TRBD1 as D (6 bases). The CDR3 is 12 amino acids. Trimming removed 2 bases from V and 7 bases from J, with 8 bases in between. Per germline, CDR1 MNHEY and CDR2 SVGEGT. The CDR3 loop reads CASSYQGIEAFF. CDR3 sequence (DNA): TGTGCCAGCAGTTACCAGGGGATTGAAGCTTTCTTT.

V and J are TRBV9 and TRBJ2-3, with a weak D call TRBD1 (6 bases). The germline V gene has CDR1 SGDLS and CDR2 YYNGEE. CDR3 size: 16 residues. Trimming left V 0 bases short and J 0 bases short, with 11 bases between. In DNA, the CDR3 is TGTGCCAGCAGCGTAGAACAGGGCATTAGCACAGATACGCAGTATTTT. The encoded protein is CASSVEQGISTDTQYF.

The chain joins TRBV4-2 to TRBJ2-1; D gene uncertain. In germline, CDR1 is LGHNA, CDR2 YNFKEQ. This CDR3 region has 14 residues. Trimming removed 10 bases at V and 0 bases at J, with 13 bases between. CDR3 sequence reads: CATHSKSSYNEQFF. The DNA for the CDR3 is TGTGCCACCCATAGTAAATCCTCCTACAATGAGCAGTTCTTC.

The CDR3 sequence is CASSRTGFTYEQYV. CDR3 DNA: TGCGCCAGCAGCAGGACAGGGTTCACCTACGAGCAGTACGTC. The chain recombines TRBV5-1 with TRBJ2-7, with TRBD1 identical over 8 bases. The CDR3 consists of 14 residues. Germline-derived CDR1 and CDR2 are SGHRS and YFSETQ. V gave up 4 bases and J gave up 2 bases; unmatched junction bases: 5.

The rearrangement joins TRBV5-6 to TRBJ1-2, with 7 bases matching TRBD1. J lost 4 bases, V lost 4 bases, and 10 bases had no gene match. The CDR3 sequence is 15 residues long. From germline, CDR1 is SGHDT and CDR2 YYEEEE. The CDR3 spells CASSRKTGVGYGYTF. CDR3 bases: TGTGCCAGCAGCAGGAAAACAGGGGTAGGCTATGGCTACACCTTC.

This clone was seen a few times. The rearrangement uses TRBV4-3 and TRBJ1-4, with D perhaps matching TRBD1 (5 bases). Trimming removed 4 bases from V and 0 bases from J, with 9 bases in between. Germline loops: CDR1 LGHNA, CDR2 YSLEER. CDR3 length: 15 amino acids. The DNA of the CDR3 is TGCGCCAGCAGCCCCTCGACAGCAACTAATGAAAAACTGTTTTTT. Translating gives CASSPSTATNEKLFF.